This T cell receptor (beta chain) stems from a study of blood T cell repertoires in COVID-19. In the authors' workflow: How many nucleated cells were present was estimated from reference gene primer amplification. Method: immunoSEQ multiplex PCR; TCRdb's copy keeps in-frame clones and lacks some. From that table come the V and J calls and clone size; the DNA was used to work out D and trimming. Of about 440,000 clones listed, 90% were seen once; the top ten hold 0.55% to 0.75%. Participant reports of clinical history set cohort assignment. The recovered donors of Cohort 3 showed two negative PCRs, clearance, or symptom resolution. The ends were cut back, 7 bases at V and 4 bases at J, with 16 bases in the middle. Germline CDR1 is MNHEY and CDR2 is SVGAGI. CDR3 length equals 14 residues.

The receptor was derived from a man younger than 35 who had recovered from COVID-19. The chain combines TRBV6-5 with TRBJ1-1; tentative D call: TRBD1 (5 bases). Sequences were obtained from PBMCs or T cells enriched from blood (not recorded which). Here the CDR3 reads CASTAFRESTEAFF. The CDR3 DNA follows: TGTGCCAGCACAGCTTTCAGGGAAAGCACTGAAGCTTTCTTT.